This is a list of T cell receptor beta chains from one sample in a study of T cell repertoires in cytomegalovirus infection. TCRdb re-called the reads with MiXCR, one entry per CDR3 protein. This table holds over 100,000 distinct CDR3 sequences, roughly a tenth found once. Their specific antigens are unknown. Sequenced input: PBMCs, sequenced either directly or after in vitro stimulation (not recorded which). The receptors come from a human donor in good health (CMV status not recorded). Some clones in this sample may be carry-over from other donors' samples. CDR3s include the opening cysteine and the closing phenylalanine or tryptophan. Each record gives: V gene, clone size, J gene, D gene, CDR3 DNA, CDR3 protein. A D gene is named only where the DNA matches it firmly. Clone size is stated in some rows and not others, as once, few, many or a class when expanded.

>TRBV10-3|many|TRBJ2-5|.
TGTGCCATCAGTGACTCCCGTGGCGGTGAAGAGACCCAGTACTTC
CAISDSRGGEETQYF
>TRBV4-1|.|TRBJ2-5|TRBD1
TGCGCCAGCAGCCAATCCCGGGACAGGGGGTTTGAGACCCAGTACTTC
CASSQSRDRGFETQYF
>TRBV6-2/TRBV6-3|few|TRBJ1-5|.
TGTGCCAGCAAAAGCAATCAGCCCCAGCATTTT
CASKSNQPQHF
>TRBV7-2|.|TRBJ1-2|.
TGTGCCAGCAGCCGGACAGAGAATATCTATGGCTACACCTTC
CASSRTENIYGYTF
>TRBV2|.|TRBJ2-1|.
TGTGCCAGCAGTGGTATCCGGCTCTATGAGCAGTTCTTC
CASSGIRLYEQFF
>TRBV19|.|TRBJ2-2|.
TGTGCCAGTACTACGCCGAGTGGGAAAATCGGGGAGCTGTTTTTT
CASTTPSGKIGELFF
>TRBV29-1|many|TRBJ2-2|.
TGCAGCGTGGGGCGGATGGGCACCGGGGAGCTGTTTTTT
CSVGRMGTGELFF
>TRBV11-2|.|TRBJ2-3|TRBD1
TGTGCCAGCAGCTTAGGGACAGGGAGGTCAGATACGCAGTATTTT
CASSLGTGRSDTQYF
>TRBV12-3/TRBV12-4|many|TRBJ1-1|TRBD1
TGTGCCAGCAGTTTTGGGCCAGACAGGGCCACTGAAGCTTTCTTT
CASSFGPDRATEAFF
>TRBV6-1|many|TRBJ2-3|TRBD1
TGTGCCAGCAGAACCCGGGACAGGGGCACAGATACGCAGTATTTT
CASRTRDRGTDTQYF
>TRBV11-2|once|TRBJ1-2|TRBD1
TGTGCCAGCAGCTTAGATTTGGGGACAGGGGTCGACCAGGGCTACACCTTC
CASSLDLGTGVDQGYTF
>TRBV27|many|TRBJ1-1|TRBD1
TGTGCCAGCAGTTCCACAGGGGGGGACACTGAAGCTTTCTTT
CASSSTGGDTEAFF
>TRBV20-1|many|TRBJ2-1|.
TGCAGTGCCCGACAGGGACTTAGCAATGAGCAGTTCTTC
CSARQGLSNEQFF
>TRBV7-2|many|TRBJ2-3|.
TGTGCCAGCAGCTCGGACTATTTAAGCACAGATACGCAGTATTTT
CASSSDYLSTDTQYF
>TRBV10-2|.|TRBJ1-6|.
TGCGCCAGCAGTGATATGGAACGATCACCCCTCCACTTT
CASSDMERSPLHF
>TRBV7-9|many|TRBJ1-4|.
TGTGCCAGCAGCTTCGGGAGTTCTAATGAAAAACTGTTTTTT
CASSFGSSNEKLFF
>TRBV29-1|.|TRBJ1-2|.
TGCAGCGTTGAAGAGGGACCGGCGGGCCCTGGCTACACCTTC
CSVEEGPAGPGYTF
>TRBV5-6|few|TRBJ2-1|.
TGTGCCAGCAGCCGCGTACAACTGAGGGAGGTCAATGAGCAGTTCTTC
CASSRVQLREVNEQFF
>TRBV29-1|few|TRBJ2-1|TRBD2
TGCAGCGGGAGACTAGCGAACGACAATGAGCAGTTCTTC
CSGRLANDNEQFF
>TRBV12-3/TRBV12-4|few|TRBJ2-3|.
TGTGCCAGCAGCCCTTCCGTGGGGGGCACAGATACGCAGTATTTT
CASSPSVGGTDTQYF
>TRBV11-2|.|TRBJ1-1|TRBD1
TGTGCCAGCAGCCCCAGGGGGGGGGCAGGAGAGAAGTTCTTT
CASSPRGGAGEKFF
>TRBV14|.|TRBJ2-1|.
TGTGCCAGCAGCCAAGCGGGGACACCAACGTCGAATGAGCAGTTCTTC
CASSQAGTPTSNEQFF
>TRBV6-5|many|TRBJ2-7|.
TGTGCCAGCAGTTACCTATACAGGGATCGGCGCGAGCAGTACTTC
CASSYLYRDRREQYF
>TRBV9|.|TRBJ2-1|.
TGTGCCAGCAGCGTCAGGACTGCATCCTACAATGAGCAGTTCTTC
CASSVRTASYNEQFF
>TRBV20-1|many|TRBJ1-1|.
TGCAGTGCTAGAGAGAAACAGGGGAACACTGAAGCTTTCTTT
CSAREKQGNTEAFF
>TRBV7-2|many|TRBJ1-2|.
TGTGCCAGCAGCTTAGCCCGAAGGGCAGTTGGCTACACCTTC
CASSLARRAVGYTF
>TRBV4-1|many|TRBJ2-7|TRBD1
TGCGCCAGCAGCCAAGGGGGGGACAGGGTCACCTACGAGCAGTACTTC
CASSQGGDRVTYEQYF
>TRBV27|few|TRBJ1-1|TRBD1
TGTGCCAGCAGTCCGCGAGGTGACAGGGTGTCTGAAGCTTTCTTT
CASSPRGDRVSEAFF
>TRBV5-6|many|TRBJ2-7|TRBD1
TGTGCCAGCAGCTTCAGGACAGGGGAGGACGAGCAGTACTTC
CASSFRTGEDEQYF
>TRBV7-6|.|TRBJ1-2|.
TGTGCCAGCAGCCCAGTCGTCCAGAACTATGGCTACACCTTC
CASSPVVQNYGYTF
>TRBV7-3|.|TRBJ2-1|.
TGTGCCAGCAGTCTTAACCCTGGCCCGGTAAAGCAGTTCTTC
CASSLNPGPVKQFF
>TRBV6-2/TRBV6-3|few|TRBJ2-1|.
TGTGCCAGCAGTTACCCCCAAGCGGGCCCCTACAATGAGCAGTTCTTC
CASSYPQAGPYNEQFF
>TRBV20-1|.|TRBJ2-1|.
TGCAGTGCTAGAGATCTGATAGGACTATCCTACGATGAGCAGTTCTTC
CSARDLIGLSYDEQFF
>TRBV7-2|many|TRBJ2-1|.
TGTGCCAGCAGCTTGGGTGGATCGAACAATGAGCAGTTCTTC
CASSLGGSNNEQFF
>TRBV11-2|many|TRBJ2-2|.
TGTGCCAGCAGCATCGCAGCGGCCCCCGGGGGAGCCGGGGAGCTGTTTTTT
CASSIAAAPGGAGELFF
>TRBV28|few|TRBJ1-5|.
TGTGCCAGCAGTCTACCCCACCGGCCCCAGCATTTT
CASSLPHRPQHF
>TRBV28|few|TRBJ2-5|TRBD2
TGTGCCAGCAGTTCTAACACCCCTCGACTAGCCGCCCAAGAGACCCAGTACTTC
CASSSNTPRLAAQETQYF
>TRBV23-1|.|TRBJ2-5|.
TGCGCCAGCAGTCAAGGGAAATTAGGGACCCAGTACTTC
CASSQGKLGTQYF
>TRBV6-8|.|TRBJ2-1|.
TGTGCCAGCAGTTACACGGGGACGGGAAATTACAATGAGCAGTTCTTC
CASSYTGTGNYNEQFF
>TRBV6-2/TRBV6-3|few|TRBJ1-4|TRBD1
TGTGCCAGCAGTTACGGCCTCGGACAGGGCGGTGAAAAACTGTTTTTT
CASSYGLGQGGEKLFF
>TRBV7-2|.|TRBJ2-4|.
TGTGCCAGCAGCTCCGTCGGTCACAGTTCCGGAGGGTACTTC
CASSSVGHSSGGYF
>TRBV7-2|many|TRBJ2-7|.
TGTGCCAGCAGCTTAGGTGGAAGGGAGGCGTCCTACGAGCAGTACTTC
CASSLGGREASYEQYF
>TRBV5-1|.|TRBJ2-6|.
TGCGCCAGCAGCACCGAAGGGGACCGAAGCTCTGGGGCCAACGTCCTGACTTTC
CASSTEGDRSSGANVLTF
>TRBV4-1|many|TRBJ1-2|TRBD1
TGCGCCAGCAGCCATCCCGACAGGGGAGGCTACACCTTC
CASSHPDRGGYTF
>TRBV6-5|few|TRBJ1-4|.
TGTGCCAGCAGTTACTCGACCCAGGGATCTGAAAAACTGTTTTTT
CASSYSTQGSEKLFF
>TRBV5-1|.|TRBJ2-2|TRBD1
TGCGCCAGCAGCCCGGGACAGTGGAACACCGGGGAGCTGTTTTTT
CASSPGQWNTGELFF
>TRBV7-6|many|TRBJ1-3|TRBD1
TGTGCCAGCAGCAGCACAGGGGCTGGAAACACCATATATTTT
CASSSTGAGNTIYF
>TRBV7-9|few|TRBJ1-1|.
TGTGCCAGCAGCGTCGAGGGTTTCTCTGTAGCTTTCTTT
CASSVEGFSVAFF
>TRBV11-3|.|TRBJ2-1|TRBD2
TGTGCCAGCAGCTTAGCGACTAGCGGGGGTTTCTCCTACAATGAGCAGTTCTTC
CASSLATSGGFSYNEQFF
>TRBV12-3/TRBV12-4|few|TRBJ1-3|.
TGTGCCAGCCGTTCAGGCGTTCTCATATATTTT
CASRSGVLIYF
>TRBV4-1|.|TRBJ2-2|.
TGCGCCAGTAAGCTAGCAGAGAACACCGGGGAGCTGTTTTTT
CASKLAENTGELFF
>TRBV11-1|many|TRBJ2-7|TRBD2
TGTGCCAGCAGCTTTCGGGAGGGAACCTACGAGCAGTACTTC
CASSFREGTYEQYF
>TRBV6-5|many|TRBJ2-3|.
TGTGCCAGCAGTTACTCGGCCCGGGGAGTAGGCACAGATACGCAGTATTTT
CASSYSARGVGTDTQYF
>TRBV7-2|many|TRBJ2-7|.
TGTGCCAGCAGCTTAGCGGGAGTCTCCTACGAGCAGTACTTC
CASSLAGVSYEQYF
>TRBV6-5|.|TRBJ1-1|.
TGTGCCAGCAGTTACTCGAGAGGGACTGAAGCTTTCTTT
CASSYSRGTEAFF